The 16 T cell receptor beta chains given below trace back to one sample, sequenced in a study of human T cells and chemical hapten exposure. Time point specified: pre-sensitization, week 0. Treatment defined: therapeutic diphenylcyclopropenone sensitization with weekly scalp DPC. In TCRdb, the RACE reads were re-called with MiXCR into one record per CDR3 protein. The data show about 350,000 distinct CDR3 sequences, around 5.5% seen once. Sequencing used whole blood, obtained in connection with sensitization to the hapten diphenylcyclopropenone (DPC). The receptors come from a young woman with alopecia areata. Some clones in this sample may be carry-over from other donors' samples.

This clonotype was counted only a few times. V is TRBV9 and J is TRBJ2-1; D might be TRBD2 (6 bases). This CDR3 contains 14 residues. CDR1 is SGDLS, CDR2 YYNGEE, per germline. V was pared by 2 bases and J by 4 bases, with 10 bases between. The CDR3: CASSVSGTYNEQFF. Written as DNA, the CDR3 is TGTGCCAGCAGCGTCTCCGGGACTTACAATGAGCAGTTCTTC.

Only a few counts were recorded for this clonotype. The chain uses TRBV11-2 and TRBJ1-1; a possible D gene is TRBD1 (5 bases). Germline loops: CDR1 SGHAT, CDR2 FQNNGV. This CDR3 is 15 amino acids long. Trimming cost V 4 bases and J 4 bases, with 16 bases left between them. Written as DNA, the CDR3 is TGTGCCAGCAGCTCATACTTAGGGCAGGGCACTGAAGCTTTCTTT. This translates into CASSSYLGQGTEAFF.

This sequence joins TRBV6-2 or TRBV6-3 and TRBJ1-6, with 7 bases identical to TRBD1. The germline CDR1 and CDR2 sequences are MNHEY and SVGEGT. The CDR3 is 15 amino acids. V shed 6 bases, J shed 5 bases, and the junction held 7 bases outside the gene matches. The chain's CDR3 is CASRRQGLNNSPLHF. The CDR3 region has the DNA TGTGCCAGCAGGAGACAGGGACTCAATAATTCACCCCTCCACTTT.

There are many counts of this clonotype. The rearrangement joins TRBV12-3 or TRBV12-4 to TRBJ2-5; 7 bases agree with TRBD2. J was trimmed by 2 bases and V by 7 bases; bases with no gene match: 7. The CDR3 runs to 14 residues. The CDR3 is CASTQTSLQETQYF. In nucleotides, the CDR3 is TGTGCCAGCACTCAGACTAGCTTACAAGAGACCCAGTACTTC.

This clonotype was observed a handful of times. The J gene is TRBJ2-3, the V gene TRBV12-5; D possibly corresponds to TRBD1 (5 bases). The CDR3 covers 12 residues. V was pared by 6 bases and J by 4 bases, with 8 bases between. Germline lookup yields CDR1 LGHNT and CDR2 FRNRAP. The CDR3 DNA sequence: TGTGCTAGTGGGCTCAGGGCAGATACGCAGTATTTT. This translates into CASGLRADTQYF.

This clonotype was detected many times. The rearrangement links TRBV29-1 to TRBJ1-1, with 11 bases matching TRBD1. The CDR3 is 15 residues long. Germline trimming cut 0 bases from V and 4 bases from J; bases unmatched to any gene: 4. CDR1 and CDR2 from the germline V gene are SQVTM and ANQGSEA. CDR3 sequence: CSVEDSGQGATEAFF. The CDR3 DNA reads as TGCAGCGTTGAAGACTCCGGACAGGGGGCCACTGAAGCTTTCTTT. Using reference TRBV29-1 and TRBJ1-1 for the parts outside the CDR3, the full variable domain is SAVISQKPSRDICQRGTSLTIQCQVDSQVTMMFWYRQQPGQSLTLIATANQGSEATYESGFVIDKFPISRPNLTFSTLTVSNMSPEDSSIYLCSVEDSGQGATEAFFGQGTRLTVV.

This clonotype was observed a few times. J is TRBJ1-1 and V is TRBV5-4; 8 bases are a match to TRBD1. Losses at the gene ends were 4 bases for V and 5 bases for J; bases not matched to a gene: 7. Per the germline V gene, CDR1 is SGHNT and CDR2 is YYREEE (reference sequence). The CDR3 spans 14 residues. The CDR3 sequence is CASSMGQVVTEAFF. The CDR3 DNA reads TGTGCCAGCAGCATGGGACAGGTAGTAACTGAAGCTTTCTTT.

This clonotype was detected many times. This rearrangement joins TRBV7-9 to TRBJ1-2, with 9 positions matching TRBD1. The CDR3 loop spans 17 amino acids. The V segment lost 4 bases and the J segment 0 bases; nucleotides outside the gene matches: 9. Germline-derived CDR1 and CDR2 are SEHNR and FQNEAQ (reference sequence). The CDR3 sequence: CASSSSRDRVSNYGYTF. Here the CDR3 DNA reads TGTGCCAGCAGCTCGTCCCGGGACAGGGTCTCTAACTATGGCTACACCTTC.

This clonotype was found a few times. The rearrangement links TRBV12-3 or TRBV12-4 to TRBJ1-2; 7 nucleotides line up with TRBD1. The CDR3 runs to 13 residues. The trim removed 5 bases at V and 7 bases at J, leaving 7 bases unmatched. CDR3 sequence (DNA): TGTGCCAGCAGTCTAACGACAGGGACTGGCTACACCTTC. It specifies CASSLTTGTGYTF.

This clonotype was recorded at least ten times. The rearrangement joins TRBV7-9 to TRBJ1-4; 10 bases align to TRBD1. Trimming removed 4 bases from V and 7 bases from J; junction bases left unmatched: 6. The CDR3 extends over 15 amino acids. Germline assignment: CDR1 SEHNR and CDR2 FQNEAQ (reference sequence). The CDR3 protein is CASSSRTGGSEKLFF. The CDR3 region has the DNA TGTGCCAGCAGCTCCCGGACAGGGGGGAGTGAAAAACTGTTTTTT.

Details on this clonotype: This may be a read error: a much more frequent sequence differs by one nucleotide. The chain uses TRBV15 and TRBJ2-1, with no clear D. V was clipped by 0 bases and J by 12 bases, with 15 bases between them. The length of the CDR3 is 14 residues. Germline loops: CDR1 LNHNV, CDR2 YYDKDF (reference sequence). The CDR3 protein is CATSREGIWDGQFF. CDR3 sequence (DNA): TGTGCCACCAGCAGAGAGGGCATATGGGATGGGCAGTTCTTC.

The chain has TRBV18 and TRBJ2-7; possible D gene TRBD2, 5 bases. The V end was cut by 2 bases, the J end by 3 bases, with 14 bases between. This CDR3 has 15 amino acids. Germline-derived CDR1 and CDR2 are KGHSH and LQKENI. CDR3: CASSPGSKLYYEQYF. Written as DNA, the CDR3 is TGTGCCAGCTCACCAGGGAGCAAGCTATACTACGAGCAGTACTTC.

The CDR3 DNA is TGTGCCAGCAGCTTCCGGGGGGGCCTCTACGAGCAGTACTTC. This codes for CASSFRGGLYEQYF. The gene calls are TRBV5-6 and TRBJ2-7, with TRBD2 matching 8 bases. This CDR3 is built from 14 residues. Germline V CDR1 and CDR2: SGHDT, YYEEEE. Losses at the gene ends were 2 bases for V and 3 bases for J; bases not matched to a gene: 4.

A few counts support this clonotype. The chain links TRBV11-2 to TRBJ1-1, with D possibly matching TRBD1 (5 bases). Germline V lookup: CDR1 SGHAT, CDR2 FQNNGV. The CDR3 loop spans 15 amino acids. V was cut by 0 bases and J by 11 bases, with 19 bases left in between. In nucleotides, the CDR3 is TGTGCCAGCAGCTTAGATGGGGGTAGGGGAGCTTGGGCTTTCTTT. It encodes CASSLDGGRGAWAFF.

V gene TRBV10-3 combines with J gene TRBJ2-3; the match to TRBD2 covers 14 bases. Germline trimming cut 2 bases from V and 13 bases from J; bases unmatched to any gene: 11. The CDR3 covers 16 residues. Germline-derived CDR1 and CDR2 are ENHRY and SYGVKD. The DNA for the CDR3 is TGTGCCATCAGTGAGCCCGAGGGACTAGCGGGGGCGAAGGAGTATTTT. As protein: CAISEPEGLAGAKEYF.

The chain joins TRBV24-1 to TRBJ1-3; D ambiguous. The CDR3 has 13 amino acids. Germline CDR1 is KGHDR and CDR2 is SFDVKD. V lost 4 bases to trimming and J lost 2 bases, with 5 bases between them. DNA of the CDR3: TGTGCCACCAGTGACCCCCCTGGAAACACCATATATTTT. The encoded protein is CATSDPPGNTIYF.